This T cell receptor (beta chain) was recorded in a study of blood T cell repertoires in COVID-19. Whole-study context: The origin of the acute and convalescent COVID-19 samples was the United States, Italy and Spain.

The table came from immunoSEQ multiplex PCR; TCRdb's copy has only in-frame clones and leaves some out. The data show about 200,000 clones, about 82% seen once. In germline, CDR1 is MDHEN, CDR2 SYDVKM. The germline V and J ends were trimmed by 10 bases and 3 bases, with 19 bases remaining between them. The CDR3 is 14 residues long. Adults between roughly 18 and 89 years of age took part from more than 20 US areas. Categorization into cohorts depended on clinical history that participants reported. The receptor was isolated from a middle-aged man with acute COVID-19. Specimen: PBMCs or T cells enriched from blood (not recorded which). The J gene is TRBJ2-7, the V gene TRBV28, with D unclear. CDR3 sequence (DNA): TGTGCCACACTCCGCGCGCGCATGTTCTACGAGCAGTACTTC. It translates to CATLRARMFYEQYF.